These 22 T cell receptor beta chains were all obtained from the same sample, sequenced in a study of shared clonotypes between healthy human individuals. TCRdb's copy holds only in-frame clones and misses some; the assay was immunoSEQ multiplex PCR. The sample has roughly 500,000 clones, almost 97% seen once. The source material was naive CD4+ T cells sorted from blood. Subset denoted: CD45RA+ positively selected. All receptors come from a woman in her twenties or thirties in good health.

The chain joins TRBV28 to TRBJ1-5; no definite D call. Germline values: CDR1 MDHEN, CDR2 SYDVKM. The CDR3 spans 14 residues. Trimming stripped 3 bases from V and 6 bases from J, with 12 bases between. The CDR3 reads CASSFSHGPQPQHF. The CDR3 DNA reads TGTGCCAGCAGTTTTTCTCACGGACCTCAGCCCCAGCATTTT.

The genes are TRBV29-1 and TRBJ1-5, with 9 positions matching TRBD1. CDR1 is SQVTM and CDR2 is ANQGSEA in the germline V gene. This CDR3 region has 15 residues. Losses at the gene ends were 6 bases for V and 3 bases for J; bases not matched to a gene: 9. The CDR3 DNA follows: TGCAGCGTGGTTACAGGGGGCGCCGCCAATCAGCCCCAGCATTTT. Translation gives CSVVTGGAANQPQHF.

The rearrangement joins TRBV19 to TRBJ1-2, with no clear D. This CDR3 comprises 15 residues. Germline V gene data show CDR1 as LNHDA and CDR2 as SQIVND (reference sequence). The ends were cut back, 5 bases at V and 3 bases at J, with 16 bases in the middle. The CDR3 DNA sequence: TGTGCCAGTAGTTGGGCTCCCGGAAGGGACTATGGCTACACCTTC. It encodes CASSWAPGRDYGYTF.

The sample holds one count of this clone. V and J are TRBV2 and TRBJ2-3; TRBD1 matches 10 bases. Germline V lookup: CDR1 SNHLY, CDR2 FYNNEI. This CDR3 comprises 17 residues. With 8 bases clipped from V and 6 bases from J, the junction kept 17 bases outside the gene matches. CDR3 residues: CASFRDRGLVREDTQYF. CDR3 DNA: TGTGCCAGCTTCCGGGACAGGGGACTAGTGAGGGAGGATACGCAGTATTTT.

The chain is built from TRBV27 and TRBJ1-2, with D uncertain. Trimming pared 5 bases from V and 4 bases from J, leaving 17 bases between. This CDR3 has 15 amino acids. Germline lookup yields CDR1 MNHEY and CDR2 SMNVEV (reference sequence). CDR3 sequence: CASSPRRDGIYGYTF. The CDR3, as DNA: TGTGCCAGCAGTCCCCGCCGCGACGGGATCTATGGCTACACCTTC.

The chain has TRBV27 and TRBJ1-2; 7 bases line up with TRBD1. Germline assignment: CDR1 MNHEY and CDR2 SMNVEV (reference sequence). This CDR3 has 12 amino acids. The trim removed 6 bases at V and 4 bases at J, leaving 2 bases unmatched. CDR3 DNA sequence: TGTGCCAGCAGAGGGACAGTCTATGGCTACACCTTC. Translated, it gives CASRGTVYGYTF.

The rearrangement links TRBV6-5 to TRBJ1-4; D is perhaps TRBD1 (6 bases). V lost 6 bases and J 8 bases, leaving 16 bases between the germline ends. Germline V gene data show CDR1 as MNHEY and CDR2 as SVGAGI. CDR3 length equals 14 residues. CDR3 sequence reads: CASSDYREQEKLFF. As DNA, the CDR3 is TGTGCCAGCAGCGATTACAGGGAACAGGAAAAACTGTTTTTT.

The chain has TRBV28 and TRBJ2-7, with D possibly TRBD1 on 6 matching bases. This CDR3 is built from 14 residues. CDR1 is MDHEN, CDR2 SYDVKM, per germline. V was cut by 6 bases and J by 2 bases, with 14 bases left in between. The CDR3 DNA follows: TGTGCCAGCAGCCGCCGGGACATCACCTACGAGCAGTACTTC. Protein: CASSRRDITYEQYF.

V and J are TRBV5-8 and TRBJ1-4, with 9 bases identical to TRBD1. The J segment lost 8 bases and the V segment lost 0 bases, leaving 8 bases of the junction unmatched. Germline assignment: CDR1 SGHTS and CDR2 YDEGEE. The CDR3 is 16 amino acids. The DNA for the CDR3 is TGTGCCAGCAGCTTGGACATTTGGGACAGGGCGGAAAAACTGTTTTTT. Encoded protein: CASSLDIWDRAEKLFF.

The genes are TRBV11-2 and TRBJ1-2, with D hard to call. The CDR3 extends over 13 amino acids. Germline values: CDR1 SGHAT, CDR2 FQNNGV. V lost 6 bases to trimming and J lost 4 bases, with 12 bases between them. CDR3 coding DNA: TGTGCCAGCAGTTTTGAACGGAGCTATGGCTACACCTTC. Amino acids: CASSFERSYGYTF.

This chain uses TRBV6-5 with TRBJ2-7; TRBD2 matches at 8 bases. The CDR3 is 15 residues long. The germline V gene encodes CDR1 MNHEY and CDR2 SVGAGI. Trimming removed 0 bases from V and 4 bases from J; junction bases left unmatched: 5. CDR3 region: CASSYSSGNVYEQYF. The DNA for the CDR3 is TGTGCCAGCAGTTACTCTAGCGGGAATGTTTACGAGCAGTACTTC.

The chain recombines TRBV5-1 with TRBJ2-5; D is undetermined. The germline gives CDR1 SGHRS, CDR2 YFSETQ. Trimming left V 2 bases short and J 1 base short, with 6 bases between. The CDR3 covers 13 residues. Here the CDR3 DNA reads TGCGCCAGCAGCTTTGCGGTCCAAGAGACCCAGTACTTC. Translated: CASSFAVQETQYF.

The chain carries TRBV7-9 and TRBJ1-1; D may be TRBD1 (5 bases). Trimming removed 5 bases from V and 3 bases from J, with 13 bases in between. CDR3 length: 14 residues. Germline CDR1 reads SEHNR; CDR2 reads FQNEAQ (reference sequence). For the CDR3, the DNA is TGTGCCAGCAGCGCCCACCCGGGGGACACTGAAGCTTTCTTT. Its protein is CASSAHPGDTEAFF.

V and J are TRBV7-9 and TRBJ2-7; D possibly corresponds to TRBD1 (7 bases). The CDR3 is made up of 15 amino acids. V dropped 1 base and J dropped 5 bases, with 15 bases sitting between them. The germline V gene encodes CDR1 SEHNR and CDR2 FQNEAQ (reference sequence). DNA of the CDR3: TGTGCCAGCAGCTTAGAGGACAGGAGGGGGAACGAGCAGTACTTC. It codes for CASSLEDRRGNEQYF. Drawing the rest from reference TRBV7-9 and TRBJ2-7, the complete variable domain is DTGVSQNPRHKITKRGQNVTFRCDPISEHNRLYWYRQTLGQGPEFLTYFQNEAQLEKSRLLSDRFSAERPKGSFSTLEIQRTEQGDSAMYLCASSLEDRRGNEQYFGPGTRLTVT.

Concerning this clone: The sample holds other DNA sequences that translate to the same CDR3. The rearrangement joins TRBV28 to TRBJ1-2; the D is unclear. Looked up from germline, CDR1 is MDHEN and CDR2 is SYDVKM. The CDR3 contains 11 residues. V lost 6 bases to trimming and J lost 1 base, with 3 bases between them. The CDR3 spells CASRSNYGYTF. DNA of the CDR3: TGTGCCAGCAGAAGTAACTATGGCTACACCTTC.

The CDR3 region has the DNA TGTGCCAGCAGCCTCAACCTCTACGAGCAGTACTTC. Translation gives CASSLNLYEQYF. The genes are TRBV27 and TRBJ2-7; D is ambiguous. CDR1 is MNHEY, CDR2 SMNVEV, per germline (reference sequence). The CDR3 has 12 residues. V lost 6 bases and J 3 bases, leaving 9 bases between the germline ends.

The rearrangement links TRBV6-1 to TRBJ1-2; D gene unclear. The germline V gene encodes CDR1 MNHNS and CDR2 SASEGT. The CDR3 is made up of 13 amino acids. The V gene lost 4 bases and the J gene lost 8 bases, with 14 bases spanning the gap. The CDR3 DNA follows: TGTGCCAGCAGTGTTCCCGGGCTCCCCGGCTACACCTTC. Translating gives CASSVPGLPGYTF.

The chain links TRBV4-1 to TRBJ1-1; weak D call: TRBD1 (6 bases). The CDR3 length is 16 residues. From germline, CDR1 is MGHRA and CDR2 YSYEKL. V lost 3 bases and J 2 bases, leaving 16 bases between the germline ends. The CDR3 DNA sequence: TGCGCCAGCAGCCACAAAGCGGGGGCACCAAACACTGAAGCTTTCTTT. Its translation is CASSHKAGAPNTEAFF.

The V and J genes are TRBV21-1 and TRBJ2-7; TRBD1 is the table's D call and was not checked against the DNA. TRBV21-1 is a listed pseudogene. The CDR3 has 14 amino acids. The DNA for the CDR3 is TGTGCCAGCACCTTGGACAGGGGACTCTACGAGCAGTACTTC. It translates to CASTLDRGLYEQYF.

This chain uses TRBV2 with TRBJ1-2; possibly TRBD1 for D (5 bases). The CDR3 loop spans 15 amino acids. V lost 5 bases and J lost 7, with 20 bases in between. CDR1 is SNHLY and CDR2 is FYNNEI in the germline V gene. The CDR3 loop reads CASSNAAGQGRGYTF. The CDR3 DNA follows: TGTGCCAGCAGTAACGCCGCGGGGCAGGGCCGTGGCTACACCTTC.

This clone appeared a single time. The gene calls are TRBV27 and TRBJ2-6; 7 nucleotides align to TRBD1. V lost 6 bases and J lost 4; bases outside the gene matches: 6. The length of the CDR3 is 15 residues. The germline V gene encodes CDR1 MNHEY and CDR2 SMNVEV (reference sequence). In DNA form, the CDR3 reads TGTGCCAGCAGACCTACAGGGGCCGGGGCCAACGTCCTGACTTTC. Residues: CASRPTGAGANVLTF.

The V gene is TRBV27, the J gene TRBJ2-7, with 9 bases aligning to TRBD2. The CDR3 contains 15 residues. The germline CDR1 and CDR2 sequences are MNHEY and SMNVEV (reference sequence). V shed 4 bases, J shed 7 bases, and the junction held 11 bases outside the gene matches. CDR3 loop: CASSSPLAGRREQYF. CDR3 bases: TGTGCCAGCAGTTCACCTCTAGCGGGGCGTCGTGAGCAGTACTTC.